A single count supports the clone carrying this T cell receptor beta chain. Random hexamers primed reverse transcription of 0.5 to 1 ug RNA. TCRdb used MiXCR to reprocess the immunoSEQ multiplex PCR reads, holding one entry per CDR3 protein. The data show around 170,000 distinct CDR3 sequences, 95% seen once. This entry is derived from a study of CD8 T cells in Susac syndrome. V lost 2 bases to trimming and J lost 9 bases; unmatched junction nucleotides: 8. Germline CDR1 DFQATT, CDR2 SNEGSKA (reference sequence). This CDR3 has 15 amino acids. This clonotype was sampled from a human donor with Susac syndrome. The chain couples TRBV20-1 to TRBJ1-6; 9 bases are a match to TRBD1. Source material: CD4+ T cells from PBMCs. The CDR3 spells CSARRTGAPSSPLHF. The CDR3 DNA sequence: TGCAGTGCTAGACGGACAGGGGCCCCCTCTTCACCCCTCCACTTT.